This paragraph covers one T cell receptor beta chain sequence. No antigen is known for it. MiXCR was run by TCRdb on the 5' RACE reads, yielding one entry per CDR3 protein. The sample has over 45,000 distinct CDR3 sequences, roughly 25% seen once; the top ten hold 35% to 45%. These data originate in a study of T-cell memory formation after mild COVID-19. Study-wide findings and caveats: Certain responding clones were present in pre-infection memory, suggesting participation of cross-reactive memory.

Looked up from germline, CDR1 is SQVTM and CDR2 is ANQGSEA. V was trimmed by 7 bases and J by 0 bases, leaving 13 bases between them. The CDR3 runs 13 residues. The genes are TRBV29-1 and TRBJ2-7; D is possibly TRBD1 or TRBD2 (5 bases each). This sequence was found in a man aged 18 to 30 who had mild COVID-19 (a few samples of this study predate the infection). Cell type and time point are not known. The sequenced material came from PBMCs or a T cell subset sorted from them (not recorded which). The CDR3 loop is CSAGTSSSYEQYF. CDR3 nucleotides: TGCAGCGCCGGGACGTCGAGCTCCTACGAGCAGTACTTC.